The 8 T cell receptor beta chains reported below all come from one sample, sequenced in a study of cytomegalovirus exposure and HLA in healthy donors. Sequencing was performed with immunoSEQ multiplex PCR; in TCRdb, only in-frame clones are kept and a portion is missing. The profile shows 120,000 to 150,000 clones, around 86% of them singletons. The sample taken for sequencing was PBMCs. These receptor sequences come from a man aged 18 to 30 in good health and CMV-seropositive.

The chain is built from TRBV19 and TRBJ1-5; D may be TRBD1 (6 bases). This CDR3 contains 16 residues. CDR1 is LNHDA, CDR2 SQIVND, per germline (reference sequence). Trimming removed 0 bases at V and 3 bases at J, with 12 bases between. The DNA of the CDR3 is TGTGCCAGTAGTATAGAGGACAGCAACCTCAATCAGCCCCAGCATTTT. Its translation: CASSIEDSNLNQPQHF.

This clone was seen more than once but under ten times. The rearrangement uses TRBV7-8 and TRBJ2-2; D is possibly TRBD1 (6 bases). The length of the CDR3 is 15 residues. Trimming left V 7 bases short and J 5 bases short, with 17 bases between. Germline lookup yields CDR1 SGHVS and CDR2 FQNEAQ. CDR3 DNA sequence: TGTGCCAGCACCCAGGGGACCTTGGGGACCGGGGAGCTGTTTTTT. As protein: CASTQGTLGTGELFF. The variable domain in full, with the rest retrieved from reference TRBV7-8 and TRBJ2-2, is GAGVSQSPRYKVAKRGQDVALRCDPISGHVSLFWYQQALGQGPEFLTYFQNEAQLDKSGLPSDRFFAERPEGSVSTLKIQRTQQEDSAVYLCASTQGTLGTGELFFGEGSRLTVL.

This sequence joins TRBV5-1 and TRBJ2-3, with D perhaps TRBD2 (7 bases). In germline, CDR1 is SGHRS, CDR2 YFSETQ. Trimming stripped 4 bases from V and 1 base from J, with 16 bases between. CDR3 length: 16 residues. The chain's CDR3 is CASSRGGSDGTDTQYF. In DNA, the CDR3 is TGCGCCAGCAGCAGGGGGGGATCCGACGGCACAGATACGCAGTATTTT.

The chain links TRBV6-5 to TRBJ2-3, with TRBD2 identical over 9 bases. Losses at the gene ends were 7 bases for V and 4 bases for J; bases not matched to a gene: 6. The CDR3 sequence is 14 residues long. Germline CDR1 is MNHEY and CDR2 is SVGAGI. The CDR3 protein is CASTKSGGPDTQYF. The CDR3 nucleotides are TGTGCCAGCACCAAAAGCGGGGGGCCAGATACGCAGTATTTT.

V gene TRBV5-1 combines with J gene TRBJ1-1; no clear D. V dropped 0 bases and J dropped 0 bases, with 12 bases sitting between them. CDR1 and CDR2 (germline): SGHRS, YFSETQ. This CDR3 has 16 amino acids. CDR3 in DNA: TGCGCCAGCAGCTTGGCCGAGGTGCTCGTGAACACTGAAGCTTTCTTT. This translates into CASSLAEVLVNTEAFF.

This clone was detected once. This chain uses TRBV1 with TRBJ2-7; TRBD2, as called in the table, went unchecked against the DNA. TRBV1 is labeled a pseudogene. This CDR3 spans 16 amino acids. CDR3 residues: CTSSPRSGLQTYEQYF. DNA for the CDR3: TGCACCAGCAGCCCCCGGTCAGGACTCCAAACCTACGAGCAGTACTTC.

The chain carries TRBV28 and TRBJ2-5; 12 bases fit TRBD2. Germline V gene lookup returns CDR1 MDHEN and CDR2 SYDVKM. Trimming took 5 bases from V and 4 from J; bases not matched to a gene: 8. The CDR3 loop spans 16 amino acids. The CDR3 DNA is TGTGCCAGCAGTCCCCAGACTAGCGGGAGTGTAGAGACCCAGTACTTC. Translating it yields CASSPQTSGSVETQYF.

The chain employs TRBV7-8 and TRBJ2-3; 9 nucleotides match TRBD2. The J segment lost 2 bases and the V segment lost 1 base, leaving 7 bases of the junction unmatched. Germline CDR1 is SGHVS and CDR2 is FQNEAQ. The CDR3 has 17 amino acids. Here the CDR3 DNA reads TGTGCCAGCAGCTTAGGTACGACTAGCGGTTTCACAGATACGCAGTATTTT. Encoded protein: CASSLGTTSGFTDTQYF.